Below are 20 T cell receptor beta chains sequenced from a single sample in a study of T cell responses to AZD1222 COVID-19 vaccine. TCRdb's table, derived via immunoSEQ multiplex PCR, lists solely in-frame clones and lacks some. The sample consists of about 140,000 clones, 85% to 95% of them appearing once. The sample in question was peripheral blood, obtained on day 0 of MenACWY control vaccination. These receptors were collected from an adult in good health.

The genes are TRBV5-1 and TRBJ2-5, with TRBD1 matching 8 bases. This CDR3 spans 16 amino acids. The germline gives CDR1 SGHRS, CDR2 YFSETQ. V was clipped by 6 bases and J by 1 base; unmatched bases: 11. CDR3 in amino acids: CASTAHGQGGQETQYF. The CDR3 bases are TGCGCCAGCACCGCCCACGGACAGGGTGGCCAAGAGACCCAGTACTTC.

This clone was observed a single time. The chain recombines TRBV6-1 with TRBJ2-3, with D hard to call. Germline V gene lookup returns CDR1 MNHNS and CDR2 SASEGT. This CDR3 region has 13 residues. The germline V and J ends were trimmed by 1 base and 4 bases, with 6 bases remaining between them. The CDR3 bases are TGTGCCAGCAGTGAAGTGGGTCCAGATACGCAGTATTTT. Its protein is CASSEVGPDTQYF.

The chain joins TRBV7-9 to TRBJ1-1; D remains unclear. Germline V CDR1 and CDR2: SEHNR, FQNEAQ (reference sequence). V lost 8 bases to trimming and J lost 3 bases, with 13 bases between them. The CDR3 length is 13 residues. CDR3: CASGPRVDTEAFF. As DNA, the CDR3 is TGTGCCAGCGGGCCTCGTGTAGACACTGAAGCTTTCTTT.

This chain links TRBV5-1 with TRBJ1-1; D is unclear. The V end was cut by 0 bases, the J end by 4 bases, with 19 bases between. This CDR3 has 17 residues. Germline values: CDR1 SGHRS, CDR2 YFSETQ. CDR3: CASSLANSEGWSTEAFF. For the CDR3, the DNA is TGCGCCAGCAGCTTGGCCAACAGCGAGGGCTGGAGCACTGAAGCTTTCTTT.

The chain couples TRBV27 to TRBJ1-2; a weak D match, TRBD1 (6 bases). Trimming took 3 bases from V and 4 from J, leaving 12 bases between them. The CDR3 runs to 14 residues. CDR1 MNHEY and CDR2 SMNVEV come from the germline V gene (reference sequence). The DNA for the CDR3 is TGTGCCAGCAGTTTCGGGTCCAGGGGCTATGGCTACACCTTC. It yields the protein CASSFGSRGYGYTF.

The CDR3 spells CASSTGVLETQYF. The CDR3 coding sequence is TGTGCCAGCAGCACCGGGGTTCTAGAGACCCAGTACTTC. V usage is TRBV12-3 or TRBV12-4 and J usage is TRBJ2-5; D may be TRBD2 (5 bases). Trimming took off 6 bases at V and 4 bases at J, with 12 bases between the two ends. The CDR3 runs to 13 residues.

The chain is built from TRBV9 and TRBJ1-6; D uncertain. Trimming pared 2 bases from V and 0 bases from J, leaving 12 bases between. In germline, CDR1 is SGDLS, CDR2 YYNGEE. CDR3 length: 17 amino acids. The CDR3 sequence: CASSVKGGSSYNSPLHF. As DNA, the CDR3 is TGTGCCAGCAGCGTCAAAGGCGGGAGCTCCTATAATTCACCCCTCCACTTT.

This chain links TRBV12-3 or TRBV12-4 with TRBJ2-2; weak D call: TRBD1 (6 bases). Deletions cut 6 bases from V and 4 bases from J, with 9 bases between. The CDR3 length is 13 residues. The CDR3 DNA reads as TGTGCCAGCAGGACAGGAGGCACCGGGGAGCTGTTTTTT. The encoded protein is CASRTGGTGELFF.

This clone occurred a few times. The chain has TRBV12-3 or TRBV12-4 and TRBJ1-1; D is unresolved. This CDR3 is 13 amino acids long. Trimming left V 5 bases short and J 5 bases short, with 12 bases between. CDR3 sequence reads: CASSPSGQTEAFF. Written as DNA, the CDR3 is TGTGCCAGCAGTCCCTCCGGGCAGACTGAAGCTTTCTTT.

The chain carries TRBV28 and TRBJ2-1; TRBD1 is a possible D gene (7 bases). The CDR3 loop spans 13 amino acids. The ends were cut back, 5 bases at V and 13 bases at J, with 18 bases in the middle. Per germline, CDR1 MDHEN and CDR2 SYDVKM. CDR3 DNA sequence: TGTGCCAGCAGTATTCCTTTTCAGGGGGGACAGTTCTTC. Amino acids: CASSIPFQGGQFF.

V gene TRBV28 combines with J gene TRBJ1-2; D uncertain. The ends were cut back, 4 bases at V and 6 bases at J, with 12 bases in the middle. The CDR3 totals 13 residues. CDR1 is MDHEN and CDR2 is SYDVKM in the germline V gene. DNA for the CDR3: TGTGCCAGCAGTTGGGGATATAGGGATGGCTACACCTTC. It yields the protein CASSWGYRDGYTF.

V is TRBV28 and J is TRBJ2-7; D might be TRBD2 (5 bases). The CDR3 has 14 amino acids. V lost 5 bases and J 3 bases, leaving 14 bases between the germline ends. Germline loops: CDR1 MDHEN, CDR2 SYDVKM. Here the CDR3 reads CASSPLGESYEQYF. CDR3 nucleotides: TGTGCCAGCAGTCCCCTGGGAGAGAGCTACGAGCAGTACTTC.

This clone was observed a few times. J is TRBJ2-7 and V is TRBV18, with TRBD1 identical over 10 bases. Germline CDR1 is KGHSH and CDR2 is LQKENI. The CDR3 covers 16 residues. Trimming removed 0 bases from V and 4 bases from J; junction bases left unmatched: 6. CDR3 in amino acids: CASSPPGTGALYEQYF. The CDR3 nucleotides read TGTGCCAGCTCACCACCCGGGACAGGGGCATTATACGAGCAGTACTTC.

The V and J genes are TRBV29-1 and TRBJ2-5, with a weak D call TRBD1 (5 bases). The CDR3 totals 11 residues. The V end was cut by 7 bases, the J end by 2 bases, with 8 bases between. Germline V gene data show CDR1 as SQVTM and CDR2 as ANQGSEA. This chain's CDR3 is CSGGSQETQYF. The CDR3 coding sequence is TGCAGCGGGGGCAGTCAAGAGACCCAGTACTTC.

The chain employs TRBV10-2 and TRBJ1-1, with D possibly TRBD1 on 6 matching bases. Germline loops: CDR1 WSHSY, CDR2 SAAADI. V gave up 5 bases and J gave up 0 bases, with 13 bases separating them. The CDR3 covers 15 residues. CDR3 loop: CASSLGGAMNTEAFF. The CDR3 DNA reads TGCGCCAGCAGTCTCGGGGGGGCGATGAACACTGAAGCTTTCTTT.

The V call is TRBV6-5, the J call TRBJ2-1; TRBD2 aligns across 10 bases. Germline loops: CDR1 MNHEY, CDR2 SVGAGI. This CDR3 comprises 15 residues. J gave up 2 bases and V 6 bases, and 4 bases lay outside the gene matches. The DNA of the CDR3 is TGTGCCAGCAGCTCACTAGCGGGGACCTACAATGAGCAGTTCTTC. Translation: CASSSLAGTYNEQFF.

V usage is TRBV18 and J usage is TRBJ2-7; TRBD1 or TRBD2 may be the D gene (5 bases each). The V end lost 5 bases, the J end lost 4 bases, and 21 bases lay between the germline ends. The CDR3 totals 16 residues. Germline V lookup: CDR1 KGHSH, CDR2 LQKENI. CDR3 DNA: TGTGCCAGCTCATACTCCGGGACCCCCTCGGGATACGAGCAGTACTTC. Its protein is CASSYSGTPSGYEQYF. The full variable domain, its missing parts supplied by reference TRBV18 and TRBJ2-7, is NAGVMQNPRHLVRRRGQEARLRCSPMKGHSHVYWYRQLPEEGLKFMVYLQKENIIDESGMPKERFSAEFPKEGPSILRIQQVVRGDSAAYFCASSYSGTPSGYEQYFGPGTRLTVT.

This sequence joins TRBV27 and TRBJ2-3; D ambiguous. Germline assignment: CDR1 MNHEY and CDR2 SMNVEV (reference sequence). The CDR3 sequence is 13 residues long. V was clipped by 1 base and J by 5 bases, with 7 bases between them. CDR3 in DNA: TGTGCCAGCAGTTTATATTGGGGAGATACGCAGTATTTT. This encodes CASSLYWGDTQYF.

The rearrangement uses TRBV6-5 and TRBJ1-1, with D perhaps matching TRBD1 (5 bases). This CDR3 spans 15 amino acids. V lost 5 bases and J 1 base, leaving 14 bases between the germline ends. Looked up from germline, CDR1 is MNHEY and CDR2 is SVGAGI. The chain's CDR3 is CASSRRMGRNTEAFF. Written as DNA, the CDR3 is TGTGCCAGCAGTCGCCGCATGGGGCGGAACACTGAAGCTTTCTTT.

This clone was counted a single time. The chain employs TRBV28 and TRBJ1-2; D gene ambiguous. The germline V gene has CDR1 MDHEN and CDR2 SYDVKM. Trimming removed 2 bases at V and 2 bases at J, with 12 bases between. The CDR3 contains 15 residues. CDR3 bases: TGTGCCAGCAGTTTAAAGCTGAGAGGGAACTATGGCTACACCTTC. Translated, it gives CASSLKLRGNYGYTF.